The 19 T cell receptor beta chains listed next were all sequenced from one sample in a study of cytomegalovirus exposure and HLA in healthy donors. Using immunoSEQ multiplex PCR, the repertoire was profiled, and TCRdb retains in-frame clones only, with some absent. The data hold about 120,000 clones, with over 75% observed a single time. The sequenced sample was PBMCs. These receptors all come from a woman between 18 and 29 years old in good health and CMV-seropositive.

J is TRBJ2-2 and V is TRBV7-9; D is uncertain. The germline V gene has CDR1 SEHNR and CDR2 FQNEAQ (reference sequence). The ends were cut back, 4 bases at V and 0 bases at J, with 15 bases in the middle. The CDR3 contains 17 residues. The chain's CDR3 is CASSSRWADTNTGELFF. CDR3 coding DNA: TGTGCCAGCAGCTCTCGGTGGGCAGACACGAACACCGGGGAGCTGTTTTTT.

The chain links TRBV7-8 to TRBJ2-1; 14 bases line up with TRBD2. The CDR3 is 13 amino acids. The V and J ends lost 3 bases and 14 bases, in that order; junction bases with no gene match: 3. Germline CDR1 SGHVS, CDR2 FQNEAQ. For the CDR3, the DNA is TGTGCCAGCAGCTTGGGGACTAGCGGGAGTAAGTTCTTC. Protein sequence: CASSLGTSGSKFF. Combining the CDR3 with reference TRBV7-8 and TRBJ2-1 gives the whole variable domain GAGVSQSPRYKVAKRGQDVALRCDPISGHVSLFWYQQALGQGPEFLTYFQNEAQLDKSGLPSDRFFAERPEGSVSTLKIQRTQQEDSAVYLCASSLGTSGSKFFGPGTRLTVL.

The chain has TRBV10-1 and TRBJ2-1; tentative D call: TRBD2 (5 bases). Germline assignment: CDR1 WNHNN and CDR2 SYGVQD (reference sequence). The CDR3 has 13 amino acids. V was shortened by 5 bases and J by 9 bases, with 14 bases between the two germline ends. The CDR3 here is CASSRTSLGEQFF. DNA of the CDR3: TGCGCCAGCAGTAGAACTAGTTTGGGTGAGCAGTTCTTC.

By frequency in the sample, this clone is medium-sized. This chain links TRBV10-1 with TRBJ2-2; 8 nucleotides line up with TRBD2. Germline V gene lookup returns CDR1 WNHNN and CDR2 SYGVQD (reference sequence). The CDR3 contains 15 residues. After removal of 3 bases from V and 3 bases from J, the junction contained 3 bases not matched to a gene. The CDR3 region has the DNA TGCGCCAGCAGTGAAGGGACTAGAGACACCGGGGAGCTGTTTTTT. Translating it yields CASSEGTRDTGELFF.

CDR3 bases: TGTGCCAGCAGCACCTCGCGGGAACAGGAAAAACTGTTTTTT. It yields the protein CASSTSREQEKLFF. The chain recombines TRBV9 with TRBJ1-4; unclear D gene. Germline V lookup: CDR1 SGDLS, CDR2 YYNGEE. With 4 bases removed from V and 8 bases from J, the gap between germline ends came to 15 bases. The CDR3 covers 14 residues.

Concerning this clone: This may stem from a read error, because a much larger clone lies one nucleotide away. The rearrangement joins TRBV6-1 to TRBJ2-3; TRBD2 agrees at 9 bases. J was trimmed by 2 bases and V by 4 bases; bases with no gene match: 1. The CDR3 is made up of 14 amino acids. Germline V CDR1 and CDR2: MNHNS, SASEGT. In DNA, the CDR3 is TGTGCCAGCAGTGGCGGGGGGGCCACAGATACGCAGTATTTT. It encodes CASSGGGATDTQYF.

This chain uses TRBV6-1 with TRBJ2-6, with a possible D match to TRBD1 (5 bases). CDR3 length: 15 amino acids. Trimming pared 6 bases from V and 0 bases from J, leaving 9 bases between. The V gene's germline CDR1 is MNHNS and CDR2 SASEGT. The CDR3 DNA is TGTGCCAGCAGGAGCGACAGCTCTGGGGCCAACGTCCTGACTTTC. Translating it yields CASRSDSSGANVLTF.

This chain joins TRBV7-2 and TRBJ2-2, with 8 bases fitting TRBD2. After removal of 1 base from V and 6 bases from J, the junction contained 10 bases not matched to a gene. The CDR3 contains 17 residues. Germline CDR1 is SGHTA and CDR2 is FQGNSA. The CDR3 region has the DNA TGTGCCAGCAGCTTAGTACCAGCGGGGGCCCAAGCCGGGGAGCTGTTTTTT. Amino acid sequence: CASSLVPAGAQAGELFF. Full variable domain (missing parts from reference TRBV7-2 and TRBJ2-2): GAGVSQSPSNKVTEKGKDVELRCDPISGHTALYWYRQSLGQGLEFLIYFQGNSAPDKSGLPSDRFSAERTGGSVSTLTIQRTQQEDSAVYLCASSLVPAGAQAGELFFGEGSRLTVL.

The V and J genes are TRBV9 and TRBJ1-4; TRBD1 matches at 10 bases. Germline lookup yields CDR1 SGDLS and CDR2 YYNGEE. With 2 bases clipped from V and 8 bases from J, the junction kept 6 bases outside the gene matches. This CDR3 region has 15 residues. CDR3 coding DNA: TGTGCCAGCAGCGTTGGACAGGGGGGAAACGAAAAACTGTTTTTT. This encodes CASSVGQGGNEKLFF.

V usage is TRBV7-9 and J usage is TRBJ2-7; 9 nucleotides align to TRBD1. With V trimmed by 4 bases and J by 3 bases, 13 bases remained unmatched. CDR3 length: 17 residues. Germline V gene data show CDR1 as SEHNR and CDR2 as FQNEAQ (reference sequence). The CDR3, as DNA: TGTGCCAGCAGCTCACCGAGACAGGGGGAACTGAACTACGAGCAGTACTTC. Residues: CASSSPRQGELNYEQYF.

The J gene is TRBJ1-2, the V gene TRBV6-1; maybe TRBD1 (5 bases). This CDR3 has 15 amino acids. V was shortened by 6 bases and J by 5 bases, with 19 bases between the two germline ends. CDR1 and CDR2 (germline): MNHNS, SASEGT. The CDR3 DNA reads as TGTGCCAGCAGCCGAAGGTCACAGTCAGGGTATGGCTACACCTTC. It specifies CASSRRSQSGYGYTF.

This clone was picked up one time. The rearrangement joins TRBV7-6 to TRBJ1-1; 8 nucleotides line up with TRBD1. The CDR3 contains 14 residues. V lost 5 bases to trimming and J lost 5 bases; unmatched junction nucleotides: 7. Germline CDR1 is SGHVS and CDR2 is FNYEAQ. DNA of the CDR3: TGTGCCAGCAGCATGCAGGGGGCGTTAACTGAAGCTTTCTTT. Translating it yields CASSMQGALTEAFF.

The rearrangement uses TRBV29-1 and TRBJ2-3; tentatively, D is TRBD2 (6 bases). V was pared by 3 bases and J by 2 bases, with 15 bases between. The CDR3 extends over 15 amino acids. CDR1 SQVTM and CDR2 ANQGSEA come from the germline V gene. The DNA of the CDR3 is TGCAGCGTTGATAGATCAAGCGGGCACACAGATACGCAGTATTTT. Translating gives CSVDRSSGHTDTQYF.

The CDR3 nucleotides read TGTGCCAGCAGCTCATCGGGGGGACAGGGAAACTCCGATACGCAGTATTTT. Translating gives CASSSSGGQGNSDTQYF. The chain is built from TRBV7-9 and TRBJ2-3; 9 nucleotides align to TRBD1. The CDR3 sequence is 17 residues long. Germline CDR1 SEHNR, CDR2 FQNEAQ (reference sequence). The J segment lost 6 bases and the V segment lost 4 bases, leaving 14 bases of the junction unmatched. Full variable domain (remainder filled in from reference TRBV7-9 and TRBJ2-3): DTGVSQNPRHKITKRGQNVTFRCDPISEHNRLYWYRQTLGQGPEFLTYFQNEAQLEKSRLLSDRFSAERPKGSFSTLEIQRTEQGDSAMYLCASSSSGGQGNSDTQYFGPGTRLTVL.

This clone appeared a single time. This sequence joins TRBV4-3 and TRBJ2-7, with D possibly TRBD1 on 6 matching bases. Germline loops: CDR1 LGHNA, CDR2 YSLEER. V lost 0 bases and J lost 2, with 14 bases in between. The CDR3 consists of 16 residues. CDR3 nucleotides: TGCGCCAGCAGCCAAGATCAATACAGGGAACCCTACGAGCAGTACTTC. Translated, it gives CASSQDQYREPYEQYF.

The chain joins TRBV5-1 to TRBJ1-1; D is possibly TRBD1 (5 bases). Germline values: CDR1 SGHRS, CDR2 YFSETQ. The CDR3 has 15 amino acids. V lost 0 bases and J 1 base, leaving 10 bases between the germline ends. The CDR3 DNA is TGCGCCAGCAGCTTGGAGGGGTTCCGGAACACTGAAGCTTTCTTT. It encodes CASSLEGFRNTEAFF.

V is TRBV5-6 and J is TRBJ2-3; 7 nucleotides line up with TRBD2. Germline values: CDR1 SGHDT, CDR2 YYEEEE. The CDR3 is 16 amino acids. The V gene end was trimmed by 0 bases and the J gene end by 2 bases; junction bases not matched to a gene: 6. Here the CDR3 reads CASSLARTRYTDTQYF. Here the CDR3 DNA reads TGTGCCAGCAGCTTGGCGAGGACTAGATACACAGATACGCAGTATTTT.

This chain links TRBV19 with TRBJ2-4; 7 bases align to TRBD1. Trimming took 4 bases from V and 4 from J; bases not matched to a gene: 10. CDR1 and CDR2 from the germline V gene are LNHDA and SQIVND (reference sequence). The CDR3 runs 16 residues. The CDR3: CASSTYRDRGKNIQYF. The CDR3 DNA sequence: TGTGCCAGTAGTACGTATCGGGACAGAGGAAAAAACATTCAGTACTTC.

The rearrangement uses TRBV2 and TRBJ2-2; D may be TRBD2 (6 bases). This CDR3 is 15 amino acids long. The germline CDR1 and CDR2 sequences are SNHLY and FYNNEI. V lost 6 bases to trimming and J lost 0 bases, with 11 bases between them. The CDR3, as DNA: TGTGCCAGCAGCACCCGGGGGACGAACACCGGGGAGCTGTTTTTT. Its protein product is CASSTRGTNTGELFF.